These 17 T cell receptor beta chains were all obtained from the same sample, sequenced in a study of beta chain features in type 1 diabetes. Expressed TCRB transcripts were sequenced after all isolated RNA was converted to cDNA. Clones were sequenced by immunoSEQ multiplex PCR, and TCRdb holds only the in-frame ones, with some missing. The sample carries just over 600,000 clones, about 14% recorded once. Material for sequencing was naive CD4+ T cells from blood. These receptors came from a young man in good health.

This clone was seen only a few times. This chain connects TRBV2 to TRBJ2-7, with D perhaps matching TRBD1 (6 bases). The germline gives CDR1 SNHLY, CDR2 FYNNEI. V dropped 6 bases and J dropped 2 bases, with 17 bases sitting between them. This CDR3 contains 15 residues. CDR3 residues: CASSSAIGQPYEQYF. CDR3 sequence (DNA): TGTGCCAGCAGCTCGGCCATAGGACAGCCCTACGAGCAGTACTTC.

The J gene is TRBJ2-6, the V gene TRBV7-9, with D maybe TRBD2 (6 bases). The V gene's germline CDR1 is SEHNR and CDR2 FQNEAQ (reference sequence). Trimming took 5 bases from V and 0 from J, leaving 17 bases between them. This CDR3 region has 18 residues. CDR3 residues: CASSDNRDSSSGANVLTF. In nucleotides, the CDR3 is TGTGCCAGCAGCGACAACCGGGACTCAAGCTCTGGGGCCAACGTCCTGACTTTC.

There are a few counts of this clone. The chain has TRBV4-3 and TRBJ2-7; 7 bases are a match to TRBD1. This CDR3 is 15 amino acids long. CDR1 is LGHNA and CDR2 is YSLEER in the germline V gene. V dropped 0 bases and J dropped 1; count of bases not matched to a gene: 3. The CDR3 loop reads CASSQEGGLSYEQYF. Written as DNA, the CDR3 is TGCGCCAGCAGCCAAGAAGGGGGCTTGTCCTACGAGCAGTACTTC.

Here the CDR3 DNA reads TGTGCCTCAGAACAGGCCCATCAGCCCCAGCATTTT. Its translation is CASEQAHQPQHF. The chain combines TRBV28 with TRBJ1-5, with a possible D match to TRBD1 (5 bases). The V end lost 11 bases, the J end lost 5 bases, and 13 bases lay between the germline ends. CDR1 is MDHEN and CDR2 is SYDVKM in the germline V gene. CDR3 length: 12 amino acids.

A note on this clone: This specimen includes other DNA sequences encoding the same CDR3. This sequence joins TRBV7-2 and TRBJ2-5; TRBD2 agrees at 13 bases. CDR1 is SGHTA, CDR2 FQGNSA, per germline. This CDR3 has 14 residues. The V gene end was trimmed by 5 bases and the J gene end by 5 bases; junction bases not matched to a gene: 2. Here the CDR3 DNA reads TGTGCCAGCAGCAGGACTAGCGGGAGTGAGACCCAGTACTTC. Protein: CASSRTSGSETQYF.

This clone has just a few counts. An end of the junction does not agree with germline; a read error may underlie this. DNA of the CDR3: TGTGCTAGCAGCTCCGCCGGGACAGCAACAAGTGAGCAGTTCTTC. Translated, it gives CASSSAGTATSEQFF. The chain employs TRBV7-7 and TRBJ2-1, with 7 bases lining up with TRBD1. Germline V gene lookup returns CDR1 SSHAT and CDR2 FNYEAQ (reference sequence). CDR3 length equals 15 residues.

The chain has TRBV15 and TRBJ1-1; the D gene is possibly TRBD1 (6 bases). CDR1 LNHNV and CDR2 YYDKDF come from the germline V gene (reference sequence). V lost 1 base and J 1 base, leaving 13 bases between the germline ends. The CDR3 is 16 amino acids. The CDR3, as DNA: TGTGCCACCAGCAGAGGTCGGACAGACTCGAACACTGAAGCTTTCTTT. This sequence encodes CATSRGRTDSNTEAFF.

The chain uses TRBV7-2 and TRBJ2-4, with D hard to call. V was shortened by 5 bases and J by 4 bases, with 9 bases between the two germline ends. Germline lookup yields CDR1 SGHTA and CDR2 FQGNSA. This CDR3 is built from 13 residues. For the CDR3, the DNA is TGTGCCAGCAGCCGCGCAGGAAAAAACATTCAGTACTTC. Protein product: CASSRAGKNIQYF.

As regards this clone: The sample contains more than one DNA sequence encoding this CDR3. J is TRBJ1-1 and V is TRBV4-1, with D unclear. The germline V gene has CDR1 MGHRA and CDR2 YSYEKL. V lost 0 bases, J lost 6 bases, and 11 bases lay in between. The CDR3 covers 14 residues. The CDR3, as DNA: TGCGCCAGCAGCCAAGATCAGATGAGGCCTGAAGCTTTCTTT. It encodes CASSQDQMRPEAFF.

V usage is TRBV9 and J usage is TRBJ2-1; D tentatively fits TRBD1 or TRBD2 (6 bases each). V shed 0 bases and J shed 8 bases, with 15 bases lying between them. Germline CDR1 reads SGDLS; CDR2 reads YYNGEE. The CDR3 length is 15 residues. The CDR3 sequence: CASSVDTHREDEQFF. CDR3 DNA: TGTGCCAGCAGCGTAGACACTCACAGGGAGGATGAGCAGTTCTTC. Full variable domain (remainder filled in from reference TRBV9 and TRBJ2-1): DSGVTQTPKHLITATGQRVTLRCSPRSGDLSVYWYQQSLDQGLQFLIQYYNGEERAKGNILERFSAQQFPDLHSELNLSSLELGDSALYFCASSVDTHREDEQFFGPGTRLTVL.

The rearrangement uses TRBV2 and TRBJ2-5; no clear D gene. This CDR3 region has 12 residues. V was cut by 4 bases and J by 5 bases, with 8 bases left in between. The germline V gene encodes CDR1 SNHLY and CDR2 FYNNEI. In DNA, the CDR3 is TGTGCCAGCAGTGCTAGTGAGGAGACCCAGTACTTC. This sequence encodes CASSASEETQYF. Filled out from reference TRBV2 and TRBJ2-5, the complete variable domain reads EPEVTQTPSHQVTQMGQEVILRCVPISNHLYFYWYRQILGQKVEFLVSFYNNEISEKSEIFDDQFSVERPDGSNFTLKIRSTKLEDSAMYFCASSASEETQYFGPGTRLLVL.

There are a few counts of this clone. The J gene is TRBJ2-5, the V gene TRBV10-3, with TRBD2 matching over 12 bases. This CDR3 is 16 amino acids long. After removal of 6 bases from V and 2 bases from J, the junction contained 7 bases not matched to a gene. Germline V lookup: CDR1 ENHRY, CDR2 SYGVKD. The CDR3 is CAISIASGRGQETQYF. DNA of the CDR3: TGTGCCATCAGCATTGCTAGCGGGAGGGGGCAAGAGACCCAGTACTTC.

The chain links TRBV7-9 to TRBJ2-3; no clear D gene. Looked up from germline, CDR1 is SEHNR and CDR2 is FQNEAQ (reference sequence). The V end was cut by 2 bases, the J end by 0 bases, with 12 bases between. This CDR3 comprises 16 residues. The CDR3 here is CASSLIGTSSTDTQYF. In DNA, the CDR3 is TGTGCCAGCAGCTTAATAGGAACTTCTAGCACAGATACGCAGTATTTT.

This chain joins TRBV28 and TRBJ1-1; weak D call: TRBD1 (6 bases). With 7 bases removed from V and 8 bases from J, the gap between germline ends came to 20 bases. CDR3 length: 14 residues. Per the germline V gene, CDR1 is MDHEN and CDR2 is SYDVKM. CDR3 loop: CASTRMAGVGEAFF. The CDR3 DNA follows: TGTGCCAGCACCCGGATGGCAGGGGTGGGCGAAGCTTTCTTT.

This chain connects TRBV6-6 to TRBJ2-3; no reliable D call. The CDR3 has 13 amino acids. Per germline, CDR1 MNHNY and CDR2 SVGAGI (reference sequence). Trimming took 5 bases from V and 1 from J, leaving 7 bases between them. The CDR3 DNA reads as TGTGCCAGCAGTCCGCCGGGCACAGATACGCAGTATTTT. Its protein is CASSPPGTDTQYF.

This clone turned up a few times. This chain connects TRBV29-1 to TRBJ2-5; 9 nucleotides line up with TRBD1. The CDR3 length is 12 residues. Unmatched junction bases numbered 3, after V lost 5 bases and J lost 5 bases. CDR1 is SQVTM, CDR2 ANQGSEA, per germline. In DNA form, the CDR3 reads TGCAGCGTTCACAGGGGGCAGGAGACCCAGTACTTC. Translation gives CSVHRGQETQYF.

In this sample, this clone turned up a few times. The chain has TRBV7-8 and TRBJ1-2, with unresolved D. With 0 bases removed from V and 0 bases from J, the gap between germline ends came to 11 bases. From germline, CDR1 is SGHVS and CDR2 FQNEAQ. The CDR3 has 16 residues. The DNA for the CDR3 is TGTGCCAGCAGCTTAGCTTTAACGACGGCTAACTATGGCTACACCTTC. Amino acids: CASSLALTTANYGYTF.